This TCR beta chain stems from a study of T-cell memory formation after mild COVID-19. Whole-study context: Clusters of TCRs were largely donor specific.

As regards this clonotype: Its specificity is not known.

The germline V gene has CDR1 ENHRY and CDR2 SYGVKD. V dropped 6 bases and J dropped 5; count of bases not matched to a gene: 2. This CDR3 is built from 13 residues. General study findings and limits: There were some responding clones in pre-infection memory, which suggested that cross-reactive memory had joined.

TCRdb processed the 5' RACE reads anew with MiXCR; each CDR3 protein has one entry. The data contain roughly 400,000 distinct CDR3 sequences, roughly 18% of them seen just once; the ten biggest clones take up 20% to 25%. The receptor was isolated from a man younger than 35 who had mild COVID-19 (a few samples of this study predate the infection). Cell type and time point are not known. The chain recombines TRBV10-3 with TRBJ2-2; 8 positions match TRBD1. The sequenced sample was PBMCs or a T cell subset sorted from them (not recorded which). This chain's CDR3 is CAIRQGVTGELFF. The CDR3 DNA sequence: TGTGCCATCAGACAGGGGGTGACCGGGGAGCTGTTTTTT.